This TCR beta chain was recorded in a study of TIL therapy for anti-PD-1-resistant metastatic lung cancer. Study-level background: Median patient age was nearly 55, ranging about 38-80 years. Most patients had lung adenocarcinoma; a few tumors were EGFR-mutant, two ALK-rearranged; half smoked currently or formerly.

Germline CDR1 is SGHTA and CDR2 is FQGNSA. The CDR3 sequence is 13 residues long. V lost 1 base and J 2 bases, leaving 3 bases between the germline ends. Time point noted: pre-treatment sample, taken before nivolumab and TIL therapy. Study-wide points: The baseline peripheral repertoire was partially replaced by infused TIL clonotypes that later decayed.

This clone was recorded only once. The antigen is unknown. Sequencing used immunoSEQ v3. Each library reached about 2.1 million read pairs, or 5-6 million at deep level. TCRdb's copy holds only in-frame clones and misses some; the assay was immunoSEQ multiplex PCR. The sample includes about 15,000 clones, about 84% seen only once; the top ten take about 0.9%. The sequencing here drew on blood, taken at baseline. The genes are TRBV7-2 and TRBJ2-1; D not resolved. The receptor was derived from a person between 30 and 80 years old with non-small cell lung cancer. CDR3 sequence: CASSLDTYNEQFF. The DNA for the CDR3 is TGTGCCAGCAGCTTAGACACCTACAATGAGCAGTTCTTC.